This entry is about one TCR beta chain. Antigen unknown. Researchers reported sorting CD4+ naive, central memory, regulatory and stem cell-like memory cells via CD45RO/CCR7/CD25/CD127/CD95/CD27. This sample is drawn from a study of beta chain features in type 1 diabetes. The study's findings and limits: People with Type 1 diabetes carried modestly yet significantly shorter TCRB CDR3s in all four CD4+ subsets. Insertions were fewer and deletions more numerous at VDJ junctions in type 1 diabetes patients.

Expressed TCRB transcripts were sequenced because the isolated RNA had all been reverse transcribed beforehand. About 3.3 million reads, on average, came from each naive, central memory and regulatory T cell sample. Profiled with immunoSEQ multiplex PCR; TCRdb holds only in-frame clones, not every one. Among about 160,000 clones listed, about 9.4% were seen once. Material for sequencing was central memory CD4+ T cells from blood. This sequence originates from a young man with type 1 diabetes.

CDR3 coding DNA: TGTGCCAGCTCACCGGGGGAGGCCACGGATGGCTACACCTTC. This gives the protein CASSPGEATDGYTF. The J gene is TRBJ1-2, the V gene TRBV18; possible D gene TRBD1, 5 bases. The ends were cut back, 3 bases at V and 6 bases at J, with 14 bases in the middle. Germline V lookup: CDR1 KGHSH, CDR2 LQKENI. The CDR3 spans 14 residues.